This T cell receptor (beta chain) was sequenced in a study of blood T cells in healthy people across ages (dated by TCRdb to 2015 to 2017). For context, the study as a whole: Template switching captured roughly one uniquely barcoded TCR beta cDNA molecule per two T cells in model experiments. Age-related changes in TCR beta repertoire diversity were measured in the study by deep sequencing normalized with unique cDNA molecular identifiers. Four age groups were formed from the donors: young (average approximately 15 years), middle-aged (approximately 40), aged (62) and long-lived (roughly 81). To avoid experimental bias, donors of different ages were distributed randomly across sequencing lanes. Two additional independent replicas of 1 million unique cDNA reads from the same blood draw were analyzed for two donors (one aged 18 to 30 and one aged 80 or older). The research as a whole found: The percentage of naive T cells measured by flow cytometry correlated strongly with observed TCR beta diversity. Bulk unsorted PBMC profiling prevented conclusive comparison of naive and antigen-experienced compartments. Because donor CMV infection status was unknown, age-related changes in expanded clonotypes were potentially confounded. As age increased, observed TCR beta diversity per million T cells dropped in a roughly linear way, and a significant reduction was already evident by age about 40. The long-lived group showed more naive CD4+ T cells, fewer expanded clones and increased TCR diversity than the aged group, suggesting age selection. Estimates of total diversity based on one million sequenced T cells were considered lower bounds and underestimates.

The donors were 40 or so Caucasian individuals from Russia, aged 6 to 90 years, who were systemically healthy. Each donor gave ten milliliters of peripheral blood, drawn into EDTA-treated Vacutainer tubes. Ficoll-Paque density-gradient centrifugation was used to isolate PBMCs, with at least 7 million per sample. Total RNA was extracted from PBMCs with Trizol reagent, with at least 6 micrograms obtained per sample. Naive CD45RAhigh/CD27high T cell percentages were measured by flow cytometry on a PBMC aliquot from every donor. Receptor libraries were prepared by 5' RACE. TCRdb shows the sequencer as Illumina HiSeq 2500. A second PCR of about 6 to 12 cycles was run with a J-beta primer mix and a sample-barcoded 5' primer. Each TCR beta cDNA molecule received a unique molecular identifier from a template-switch 5' adaptor carrying 12 random nucleotides. At least 3 million CDR3-containing paired-end reads were obtained from each sample. All of the RNA was converted into first-strand cDNA using the Mint cDNA synthesis kit, with a TRBC-specific oligonucleotide serving as the primer. All cDNA was treated with uracil-DNA glycosylase and then went through a first 18-cycle PCR with the universal primers M1SS and BC2_uni_R. Regarding the original processing steps: Normalization of each sample was performed by random selection of 1 million high-quality reads, each carrying a distinct molecular identifier. Instead of being binned into consensus sequences, reads with shared molecular identifiers were discarded. MiTCR, set to a Q25 quality threshold and the strictest error-elimination algorithm, was used for CDR3 identification, clonotype clustering and error correction. A nonparametric unseen species model with Euler transformation was used to estimate a lower bound on total TCR beta diversity. The public sequencing data were trimmed at Q25 with fastp and processed into clonotypes with MiXCR by TCRdb, which kept only in-frame beta chains. Entries that share a CDR3 protein sequence are merged under the most common genes and DNA. TCRdb's processing, not the study's, gives the V and J calls here. The sample table shows around 990,000 distinct CDR3 sequences, and roughly two fifths are seen once. The ten largest make up over 10% of the sample.

Worth noting for this clonotype: Its antigen specificity is not known. Nothing much larger sits one base from this clone, and base qualities are not available.

According to the germline V gene, CDR1 reads SGHVS and CDR2 reads FQNEAQ. At the junction V is shortened by 5 bases and J by 4 bases, with 12 bases in between. Counted from cysteine to phenylalanine, this CDR3 has 14 amino acids. Only the CDR3 DNA stays, 42 bases, in frame from base 1. The source of this sequence is a man between 18 and 35 years old in good health. Recombination connected TRBV7-8 to TRBJ1-5; the D gene is perhaps TRBD1, on 5 matching bases. Input material: blood. The DNA sequence follows: TGTGCCAGCAGCGAGGGACTGACTAATCAGCCCCAGCATTTT. Its protein is CASSEGLTNQPQHF.